This T cell receptor (beta chain) was observed in a study of shared T cell receptors in the human thymus. V was pared by 6 bases and J by 6 bases, with 9 bases of the junction left unmatched. The CDR3 is 16 residues long. Germline CDR1 reads MNHNY; CDR2 reads SVGAGI (reference sequence). The method was immunoSEQ multiplex PCR; TCRdb's version includes in-frame clones alone and lacks a portion of them. The sample contains hundreds of thousands of clones, about 89% of which appear only once. These data also featured in a second study, about human thymus T cells.

This receptor was identified in a boy less than two years old with a congenital heart defect. Input material: thymocytes. The chain couples TRBV6-6 to TRBJ2-2, with 11 bases fitting TRBD1. The CDR3: CASRPGQGARAGELFF. The CDR3 nucleotides are TGTGCCAGCAGGCCCGGACAGGGGGCCAGGGCCGGGGAGCTGTTTTTT.